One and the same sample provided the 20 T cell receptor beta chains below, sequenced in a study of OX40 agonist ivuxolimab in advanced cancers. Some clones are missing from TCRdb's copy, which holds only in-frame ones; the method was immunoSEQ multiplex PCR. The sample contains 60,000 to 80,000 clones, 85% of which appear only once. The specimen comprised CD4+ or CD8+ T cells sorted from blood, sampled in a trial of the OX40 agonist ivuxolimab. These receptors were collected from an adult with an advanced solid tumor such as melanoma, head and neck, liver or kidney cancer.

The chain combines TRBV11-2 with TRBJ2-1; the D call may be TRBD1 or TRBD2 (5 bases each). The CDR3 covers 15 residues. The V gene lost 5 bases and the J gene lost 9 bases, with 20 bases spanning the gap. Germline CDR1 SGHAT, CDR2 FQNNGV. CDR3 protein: CASSQLGLASGEQFF. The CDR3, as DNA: TGTGCCAGCAGCCAACTGGGGCTAGCAAGCGGTGAGCAGTTCTTC. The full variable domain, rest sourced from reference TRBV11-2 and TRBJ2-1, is EAGVAQSPRYKIIEKRQSVAFWCNPISGHATLYWYQQILGQGPKLLIQFQNNGVVDDSQLPKDRFSAERLKGVDSTLKIQPAKLEDSAVYLCASSQLGLASGEQFFGPGTRLTVL.

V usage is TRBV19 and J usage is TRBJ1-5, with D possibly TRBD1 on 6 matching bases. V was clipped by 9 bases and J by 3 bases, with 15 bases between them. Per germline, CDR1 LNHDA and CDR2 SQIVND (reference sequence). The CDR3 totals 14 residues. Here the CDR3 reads CASIKQGYNQPQHF. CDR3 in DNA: TGTGCCAGCATTAAACAGGGATACAATCAGCCCCAGCATTTT. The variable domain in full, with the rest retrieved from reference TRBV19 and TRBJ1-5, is DGGITQSPKYLFRKEGQNVTLSCEQNLNHDAMYWYRQDPGQGLRLIYYSQIVNDFQKGDIAEGYSVSREKKESFPLTVTSAQKNPTAFYLCASIKQGYNQPQHFGDGTRLSIL.

As DNA, the CDR3 is TGTGCCAGCAGCGTAGTCGCCAATACGCAGTATTTT. It yields the protein CASSVVANTQYF. The rearrangement uses TRBV9 and TRBJ2-3, with unresolved D. Trimming stripped 0 bases from V and 7 bases from J, with 6 bases between. The CDR3 covers 12 residues. Germline CDR1 and CDR2: SGDLS and YYNGEE.

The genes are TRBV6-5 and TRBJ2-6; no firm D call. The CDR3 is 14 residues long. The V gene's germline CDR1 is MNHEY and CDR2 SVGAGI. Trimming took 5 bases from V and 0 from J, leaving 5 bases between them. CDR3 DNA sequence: TGTGCCAGCAGTCAGGTCTCTGGGGCCAACGTCCTGACTTTC. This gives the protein CASSQVSGANVLTF.

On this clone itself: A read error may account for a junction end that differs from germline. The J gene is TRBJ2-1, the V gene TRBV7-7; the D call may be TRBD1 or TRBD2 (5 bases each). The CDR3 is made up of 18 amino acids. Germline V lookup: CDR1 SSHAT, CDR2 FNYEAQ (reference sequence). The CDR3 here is CASSLARGDGYLVNEQFF. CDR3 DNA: TGTGCTAGCAGCTTAGCGAGAGGGGACGGGTACCTGGTGAATGAGCAGTTCTTC. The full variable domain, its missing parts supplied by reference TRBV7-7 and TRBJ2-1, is GAGVSQSPRYKVTKRGQDVTLRCDPISSHATLYWYQQALGQGPEFLTYFNYEAQPDKSGLPSDRFSAERPEGSISTLTIQRTEQRDSAMYRCASSLARGDGYLVNEQFFGPGTRLTVL.

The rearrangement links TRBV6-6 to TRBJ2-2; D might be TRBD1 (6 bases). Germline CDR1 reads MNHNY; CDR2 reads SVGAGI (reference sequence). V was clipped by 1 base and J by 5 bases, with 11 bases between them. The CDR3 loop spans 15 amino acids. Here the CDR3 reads CASSYYLQGTGELFF. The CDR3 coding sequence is TGTGCCAGCAGTTACTATTTACAGGGAACCGGGGAGCTGTTTTTT.

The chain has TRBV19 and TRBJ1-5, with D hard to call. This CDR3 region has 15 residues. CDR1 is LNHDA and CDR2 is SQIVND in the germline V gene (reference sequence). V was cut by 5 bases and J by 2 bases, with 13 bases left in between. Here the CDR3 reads CASSRGIRGNQPQHF. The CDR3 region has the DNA TGTGCCAGTAGTCGGGGAATCCGGGGCAATCAGCCCCAGCATTTT.

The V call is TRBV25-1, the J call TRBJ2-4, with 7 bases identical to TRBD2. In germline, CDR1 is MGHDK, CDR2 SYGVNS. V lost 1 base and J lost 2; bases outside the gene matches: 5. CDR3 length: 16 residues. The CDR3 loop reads CASSESREGTKNIQYF. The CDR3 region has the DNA TGTGCCAGCAGTGAATCGAGGGAGGGGACCAAAAACATTCAGTACTTC.

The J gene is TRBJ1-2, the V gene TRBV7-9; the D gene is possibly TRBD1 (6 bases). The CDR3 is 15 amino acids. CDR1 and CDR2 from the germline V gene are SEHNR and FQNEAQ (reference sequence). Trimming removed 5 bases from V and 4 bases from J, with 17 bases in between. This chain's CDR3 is CASSPEYRAGYGYTF. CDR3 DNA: TGTGCCAGCAGCCCCGAGTACAGGGCAGGCTATGGCTACACCTTC.

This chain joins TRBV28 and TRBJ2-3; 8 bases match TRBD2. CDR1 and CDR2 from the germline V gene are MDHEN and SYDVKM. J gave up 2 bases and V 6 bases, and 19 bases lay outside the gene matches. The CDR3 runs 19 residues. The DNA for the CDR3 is TGTGCCAGCAGCCCACTAGCGGTCCCCAGGGTGAGAGACACAGATACGCAGTATTTT. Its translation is CASSPLAVPRVRDTDTQYF.

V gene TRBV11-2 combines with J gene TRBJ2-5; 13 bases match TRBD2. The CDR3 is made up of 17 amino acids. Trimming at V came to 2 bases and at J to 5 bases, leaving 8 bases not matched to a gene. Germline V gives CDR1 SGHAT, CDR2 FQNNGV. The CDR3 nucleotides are TGTGCCAGCAGCTTAATCGGGACTAGCGGGGCTCGGGAGACCCAGTACTTC. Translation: CASSLIGTSGARETQYF. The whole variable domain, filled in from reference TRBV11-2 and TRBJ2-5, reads EAGVAQSPRYKIIEKRQSVAFWCNPISGHATLYWYQQILGQGPKLLIQFQNNGVVDDSQLPKDRFSAERLKGVDSTLKIQPAKLEDSAVYLCASSLIGTSGARETQYFGPGTRLLVL.

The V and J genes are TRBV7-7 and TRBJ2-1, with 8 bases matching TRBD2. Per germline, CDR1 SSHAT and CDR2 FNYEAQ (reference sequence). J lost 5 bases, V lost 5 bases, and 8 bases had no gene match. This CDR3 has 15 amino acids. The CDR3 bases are TGTGCCAGCAGCCCGGCGGGGGGTTGGAACAATGAGCAGTTCTTC. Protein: CASSPAGGWNNEQFF. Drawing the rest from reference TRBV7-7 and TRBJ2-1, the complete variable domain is GAGVSQSPRYKVTKRGQDVTLRCDPISSHATLYWYQQALGQGPEFLTYFNYEAQPDKSGLPSDRFSAERPEGSISTLTIQRTEQRDSAMYRCASSPAGGWNNEQFFGPGTRLTVL.

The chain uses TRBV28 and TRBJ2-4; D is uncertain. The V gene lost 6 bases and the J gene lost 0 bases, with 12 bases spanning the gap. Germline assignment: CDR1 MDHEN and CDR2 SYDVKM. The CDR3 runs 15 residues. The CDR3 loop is CASSLTRLAKNIQYF. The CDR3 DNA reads TGTGCCAGCAGCCTTACCCGGTTAGCCAAAAACATTCAGTACTTC.

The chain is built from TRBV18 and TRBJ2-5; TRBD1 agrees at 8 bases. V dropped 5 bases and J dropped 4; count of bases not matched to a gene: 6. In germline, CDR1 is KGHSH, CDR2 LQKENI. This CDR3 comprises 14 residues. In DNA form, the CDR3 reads TGTGCCAGCTCAAGAGGACAGGGATTAGAGACCCAGTACTTC. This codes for CASSRGQGLETQYF.

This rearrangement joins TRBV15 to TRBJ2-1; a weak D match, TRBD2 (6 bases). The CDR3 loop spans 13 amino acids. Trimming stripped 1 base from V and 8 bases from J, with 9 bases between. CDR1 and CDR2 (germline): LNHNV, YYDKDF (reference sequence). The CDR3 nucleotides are TGTGCCACCAGCAGAGTAGGGGAGGATGAGCAGTTCTTC. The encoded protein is CATSRVGEDEQFF.

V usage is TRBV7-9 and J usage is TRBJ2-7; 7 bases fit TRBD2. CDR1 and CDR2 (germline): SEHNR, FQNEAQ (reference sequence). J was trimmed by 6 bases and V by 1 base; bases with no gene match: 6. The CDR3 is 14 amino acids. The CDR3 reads CASSLGEGVGEQYF. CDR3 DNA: TGTGCCAGCAGCTTAGGGGAGGGAGTCGGCGAGCAGTACTTC.

The CDR3 sequence: CASSLRTDSNQPQHF. The CDR3 nucleotides are TGTGCCAGCAGCTTGCGGACAGATAGCAATCAGCCCCAGCATTTT. This chain links TRBV13 with TRBJ1-5; D is perhaps TRBD1 (6 bases). The germline V gene has CDR1 PRHDT and CDR2 FYEKMQ (reference sequence). This CDR3 is 15 amino acids long. V dropped 3 bases and J dropped 0 bases, with 9 bases sitting between them.

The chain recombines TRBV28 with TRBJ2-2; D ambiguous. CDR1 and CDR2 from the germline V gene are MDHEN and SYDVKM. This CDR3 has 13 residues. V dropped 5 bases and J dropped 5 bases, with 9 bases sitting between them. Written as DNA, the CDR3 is TGTGCCAGCAGTGCCACTTGGACCGGGGAGCTGTTTTTT. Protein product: CASSATWTGELFF.

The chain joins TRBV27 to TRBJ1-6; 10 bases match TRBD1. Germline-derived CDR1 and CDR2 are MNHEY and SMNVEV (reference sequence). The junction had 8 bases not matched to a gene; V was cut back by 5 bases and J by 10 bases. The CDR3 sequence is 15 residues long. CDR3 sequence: CASSPTRDRGSPLHF. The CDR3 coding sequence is TGTGCCAGCAGTCCGACCCGGGACAGGGGATCACCCCTCCACTTT.

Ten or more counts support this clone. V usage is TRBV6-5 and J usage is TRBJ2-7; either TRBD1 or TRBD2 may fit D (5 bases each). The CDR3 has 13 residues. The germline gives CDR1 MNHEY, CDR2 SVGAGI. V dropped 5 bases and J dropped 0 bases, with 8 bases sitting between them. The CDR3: CASSAGTSYEQYF. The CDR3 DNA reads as TGTGCCAGCAGTGCTGGGACCTCCTACGAGCAGTACTTC.